The 11 T cell receptor beta chains reported below all come from one sample, sequenced in a study of blood T cell repertoires in COVID-19. The repertoire was sequenced with immunoSEQ multiplex PCR; TCRdb's copy has only in-frame clones and lacks some. The sample consists of over 200,000 clones, roughly 90% of them appearing once. Sequenced sample: PBMCs or T cells enriched from blood (not recorded which). All receptors come from a man between 18 and 35 years old with acute COVID-19.

The V call is TRBV10-3, the J call TRBJ1-3, with 9 nucleotides matching TRBD1. The length of the CDR3 is 15 residues. CDR1 is ENHRY, CDR2 SYGVKD, per germline. V trimming: 7 bases; J trimming: 3 bases; junction bases outside the gene matches: 7. Here the CDR3 DNA reads TGTGCCATCAATTTGGACAGGGGTGTTGGAAACACCATATATTTT. This codes for CAINLDRGVGNTIYF.

V is TRBV2 and J is TRBJ1-5; D is unclear. The CDR3 extends over 14 amino acids. The germline V and J ends were trimmed by 3 bases and 4 bases, with 10 bases remaining between them. Per germline, CDR1 SNHLY and CDR2 FYNNEI. This CDR3 is CASSEVAGNQPQHF. The CDR3 bases are TGTGCCAGCAGTGAGGTGGCGGGAAATCAGCCCCAGCATTTT. The full variable domain, with the rest looked up from reference TRBV2 and TRBJ1-5, is EPEVTQTPSHQVTQMGQEVILRCVPISNHLYFYWYRQILGQKVEFLVSFYNNEISEKSEIFDDQFSVERPDGSNFTLKIRSTKLEDSAMYFCASSEVAGNQPQHFGDGTRLSIL.

The gene calls are TRBV27 and TRBJ2-7, with 9 bases fitting TRBD1. The CDR3 runs to 14 residues. Germline loops: CDR1 MNHEY, CDR2 SMNVEV (reference sequence). V was pared by 2 bases and J by 5 bases, with 4 bases of the junction left unmatched. The CDR3 sequence is CASSLAGQGDEQYF. The CDR3 nucleotides read TGTGCCAGCAGTTTAGCGGGACAGGGCGACGAGCAGTACTTC.

The chain is built from TRBV28 and TRBJ1-2, with TRBD1 matching 7 bases. The germline V gene encodes CDR1 MDHEN and CDR2 SYDVKM. The CDR3 consists of 15 residues. With V trimmed by 5 bases and J by 6 bases, 12 bases remained unmatched. Written as DNA, the CDR3 is TGTGCCAGCAGTCAACCCTCGACAGGGATAGATGGCTACACCTTC. This sequence encodes CASSQPSTGIDGYTF.

J is TRBJ1-2 and V is TRBV28; the match to TRBD1 covers 10 bases. With V trimmed by 7 bases and J by 4 bases, 9 bases remained unmatched. The CDR3 covers 15 residues. The V gene's germline CDR1 is MDHEN and CDR2 SYDVKM. CDR3 sequence reads: CASTPTGQGSYGYTF. The DNA of the CDR3 is TGTGCCAGCACTCCTACGGGACAGGGGTCCTATGGCTACACCTTC.

This rearrangement joins TRBV4-1 to TRBJ2-7, with D tentatively TRBD1 (5 bases). Germline V gene lookup returns CDR1 MGHRA and CDR2 YSYEKL. The CDR3 covers 15 residues. Trimming shortened V by 1 base and J by 6 bases, and 16 bases separated the two germline ends. The CDR3 loop is CASSQGGAGVAEQYF. CDR3 in DNA: TGCGCCAGCAGCCAAGGTGGGGCAGGAGTAGCCGAGCAGTACTTC.

In this sample, this clone turned up once. The chain carries TRBV6-2 or TRBV6-3 and TRBJ2-7; 9 bases map to TRBD2. The CDR3 is 14 amino acids. The germline V gene has CDR1 MNHEY and CDR2 SVGEGT. With V trimmed by 2 bases and J by 4 bases, 3 bases remained unmatched. CDR3 sequence: CASSYAGGPYEQYF. The CDR3 DNA follows: TGTGCCAGCAGTTACGCGGGAGGGCCATACGAGCAGTACTTC.

V is TRBV6-5 and J is TRBJ2-7; TRBD2 might be the D (5 bases). Germline V gene sequence: CDR1 MNHEY, CDR2 SVGAGI. The ends were cut back, 2 bases at V and 1 base at J, with 6 bases in the middle. The CDR3 runs to 13 residues. CDR3 protein: CASSYRGSYEQYF. In DNA, the CDR3 is TGTGCCAGCAGTTACCGGGGATCCTACGAGCAGTACTTC.

The chain couples TRBV2 to TRBJ1-2, with TRBD1 matching over 8 bases. The CDR3 sequence is 16 residues long. The trim removed 2 bases at V and 6 bases at J, leaving 11 bases unmatched. Germline CDR1 and CDR2: SNHLY and FYNNEI. CDR3 nucleotides: TGTGCCAGCAGTGAATCCGGGACAGGACGACCTGATGGCTACACCTTC. The encoded protein is CASSESGTGRPDGYTF.

The rearrangement uses TRBV5-1 and TRBJ2-3; D might be TRBD2 (6 bases). Trimming removed 4 bases from V and 7 bases from J, with 19 bases in between. Germline CDR1 reads SGHRS; CDR2 reads YFSETQ. This CDR3 contains 15 residues. As DNA, the CDR3 is TGCGCCAGCAGCGATACCGGGAGCCTCACCAATACGCAGTATTTT. Translated: CASSDTGSLTNTQYF. The full variable domain, in which reference TRBV5-1 and TRBJ2-3 provide the parts outside the CDR3, is KAGVTQTPRYLIKTRGQQVTLSCSPISGHRSVSWYQQTPGQGLQFLFEYFSETQRNKGNFPGRFSGRQFSNSRSEMNVSTLELGDSALYLCASSDTGSLTNTQYFGPGTRLTVL.

Concerning this clone itself: Other DNA sequences in this specimen translate into the identical CDR3. This sequence joins TRBV5-1 and TRBJ2-1, with 11 bases aligning to TRBD2. After removal of 4 bases from V and 2 bases from J, the junction contained 2 bases not matched to a gene. Germline V gives CDR1 SGHRS, CDR2 YFSETQ. The CDR3 is made up of 15 amino acids. CDR3 coding DNA: TGCGCCAGCAGCCTGGGACTAGCGGCCTACAATGAGCAGTTCTTC. Translation: CASSLGLAAYNEQFF. The whole variable domain, filled in from reference TRBV5-1 and TRBJ2-1, reads KAGVTQTPRYLIKTRGQQVTLSCSPISGHRSVSWYQQTPGQGLQFLFEYFSETQRNKGNFPGRFSGRQFSNSRSEMNVSTLELGDSALYLCASSLGLAAYNEQFFGPGTRLTVL.